The TCR beta chain under discussion was sequenced for a study of CD8 T cells in Susac syndrome. Study findings and constraints: The study conceded that its TCR sequencing and HLA analysis involved relatively few individuals.

RNA amounts of roughly 0.45 to 1 ug underwent reverse transcription with random hexamers. Amplification of TCR beta CDR3 across 54 Vbeta and 13 Jbeta was performed with immunoSEQ multiplex PCR. MiXCR was run by TCRdb on the immunoSEQ multiplex PCR reads, yielding one entry per CDR3 protein. Of about 300,000 distinct CDR3 sequences listed, approximately 89% are singletons. Regarding this clonotype: Antigen unknown.

Control patients had untreated stable or active relapsing-remitting multiple sclerosis by revised McDonald criteria. Negative magnetic isolation gave CD8+ and CD4+ cells; FACS enriched CD8+ TEMRA. The V and J ends lost 5 bases and 4 bases respectively, with 16 bases between them. This CDR3 is 15 amino acids long. Germline CDR1 reads SGHVS; CDR2 reads FQNEAQ. The specimen sequenced was CD8+ T cells from PBMCs. The receptor was isolated from a human donor with multiple sclerosis. This chain connects TRBV7-8 to TRBJ2-3, with D possibly being TRBD1 or TRBD2 (5 bases each). Here the CDR3 DNA reads TGTGCCAGCAGCCCCCGGGACCTTCGCCCAGATACGCAGTATTTT. This sequence encodes CASSPRDLRPDTQYF.